A single sample is the source of the 15 T cell receptor beta chains below, sequenced in a study of shared clonotypes between healthy human individuals. The protocol was immunoSEQ multiplex PCR, while the TCRdb copy is restricted to in-frame clones and leaves out a portion. The data contain about 1 million clones, about 75% of them singletons. Sample: memory CD4+ T cells sorted from blood. This sample's subset: CD45RA-negative fraction. The receptors derive from a young man in good health.

This clone came up a few times. This chain connects TRBV6-5 to TRBJ2-1; the match to TRBD1 covers 10 bases. The germline V gene has CDR1 MNHEY and CDR2 SVGAGI. The CDR3 loop spans 14 amino acids. The V and J ends lost 10 bases and 5 bases, in that order; junction bases with no gene match: 8. The CDR3 sequence: CAIRRQGANNEQFF. In nucleotides, the CDR3 is TGTGCCATTCGACGACAGGGGGCGAACAATGAGCAGTTCTTC.

The chain carries TRBV11-2 and TRBJ2-3, with TRBD1 as a possible D gene (6 bases). The CDR3 is made up of 15 amino acids. V lost 6 bases to trimming and J lost 1 base, with 14 bases between them. The germline gives CDR1 SGHAT, CDR2 FQNNGV. The chain's CDR3 is CASRPQGFGTDTQYF. In nucleotides, the CDR3 is TGTGCCAGCAGGCCACAGGGTTTTGGCACAGATACGCAGTATTTT.

This clone was counted a single time. The chain uses TRBV19 and TRBJ1-1; D may be TRBD1 (6 bases). CDR1 is LNHDA and CDR2 is SQIVND in the germline V gene (reference sequence). The V end lost 4 bases, the J end lost 10 bases, and 22 bases lay between the germline ends. This CDR3 has 15 amino acids. The CDR3 protein is CASSTPSGARVIAFF. The CDR3 DNA sequence: TGTGCCAGTAGTACCCCCTCAGGGGCGCGGGTCATAGCTTTCTTT.

This chain connects TRBV14 to TRBJ2-1; no reliable D call. CDR1 is SGHDN and CDR2 is FVKESK in the germline V gene. The CDR3 totals 12 residues. V shed 1 base and J shed 4 bases, with 2 bases lying between them. The CDR3 region is CASSQGYNEQFF. As DNA, the CDR3 is TGTGCCAGCAGCCAAGGTTACAATGAGCAGTTCTTC.

The chain has TRBV30 and TRBJ2-1; possibly TRBD2 for D (5 bases). Germline lookup yields CDR1 GTSNPN and CDR2 SVGIG (reference sequence). The CDR3 extends over 14 amino acids. V shed 2 bases and J shed 3 bases, with 11 bases lying between them. For the CDR3, the DNA is TGTGCCTGGAGTTACGGCGGAGGCTACAATGAGCAGTTCTTC. It is translated as CAWSYGGGYNEQFF.

Regarding this clone: A far bigger clonotype differs at one base, so this is likely a read error. The same CDR3 is also encoded by other DNA sequences in this sample. The V call is TRBV18, the J call TRBJ1-1; 7 nucleotides agree with TRBD1. The trim removed 4 bases at V and 3 bases at J, leaving 2 bases unmatched. Germline loops: CDR1 KGHSH, CDR2 LQKENI. The CDR3 consists of 13 residues. The CDR3 reads CASSRTGDTEAFF. The CDR3 region has the DNA TGTGCCAGCTCACGAACAGGGGACACTGAAGCTTTCTTT.

This chain connects TRBV9 to TRBJ2-2; 7 bases are shared with TRBD1. CDR3 length: 14 amino acids. The germline gives CDR1 SGDLS, CDR2 YYNGEE. Trimming removed 1 base from V and 7 bases from J; junction bases left unmatched: 4. This CDR3 reads CASSVTGVGGELFF. The CDR3 DNA is TGTGCCAGCAGCGTAACAGGGGTTGGCGGGGAGCTGTTTTTT.

With regard to this clone: A far larger clone differs by one base, so this is likely a read error. Within the sample, other DNA sequences also encode this same CDR3. The chain combines TRBV6-5 with TRBJ2-7; TRBD2 aligns across 11 bases. The CDR3 length is 15 residues. Germline V CDR1 and CDR2: MNHEY, SVGAGI. The junction had 9 bases not matched to a gene; V was cut back by 3 bases and J by 8 bases. The CDR3 reads CASSYGASGGTKQYF. CDR3 coding DNA: TGTGCCAGCAGTTATGGAGCTAGCGGGGGGACTAAGCAGTACTTC.

The rearrangement joins TRBV6-6 to TRBJ1-5, with D perhaps TRBD1 (6 bases). Germline V gives CDR1 MNHNY, CDR2 SVGAGI (reference sequence). The CDR3 is 15 residues long. V shed 0 bases and J shed 4 bases, with 10 bases lying between them. Written as DNA, the CDR3 is TGTGCCAGCAGTTACTCTAGGCAGGGGAATCAGCCCCAGCATTTT. As protein: CASSYSRQGNQPQHF.

This clone was recorded only once. This chain connects TRBV7-2 to TRBJ2-6; D might be TRBD2 (6 bases). The CDR3 contains 17 residues. The V and J ends lost 4 bases and 0 bases respectively, with 13 bases between them. Germline CDR1 is SGHTA and CDR2 is FQGNSA. CDR3: CASSSHPGVSGANVLTF. The CDR3 coding sequence is TGTGCCAGCAGCTCCCACCCGGGAGTCTCTGGGGCCAACGTCCTGACTTTC.

The chain carries TRBV7-2 and TRBJ1-2; unclear D gene. Germline V CDR1 and CDR2: SGHTA, FQGNSA. CDR3 length equals 16 residues. Trimming removed 5 bases at V and 5 bases at J, with 21 bases between. The CDR3, as DNA: TGTGCCAGCAGCCCCGGGTCCGTGGAAGGGATATATGGCTACACCTTC. It codes for CASSPGSVEGIYGYTF.

V is TRBV28 and J is TRBJ2-1, with a tentative D call TRBD1 (5 bases). V lost 6 bases and J lost 6, with 12 bases in between. Per germline, CDR1 MDHEN and CDR2 SYDVKM. This CDR3 comprises 13 residues. CDR3 protein: CASSQPQGNEQFF. The CDR3 DNA reads as TGTGCCAGCAGCCAGCCCCAGGGCAATGAGCAGTTCTTC.

V and J are TRBV19 and TRBJ2-3, with D possibly TRBD2 on 6 matching bases. Germline CDR1 reads LNHDA; CDR2 reads SQIVND (reference sequence). The V end lost 10 bases, the J end lost 5 bases, and 19 bases lay between the germline ends. This CDR3 region has 14 residues. Written as DNA, the CDR3 is TGTGCCACAACTACGAGGAGGGCACGAGATACGCAGTATTTT. Its translation: CATTTRRARDTQYF.

The rearrangement joins TRBV28 to TRBJ2-5; D gene uncertain. The CDR3 consists of 18 residues. The germline V and J ends were trimmed by 6 bases and 0 bases, with 23 bases remaining between them. The V gene's germline CDR1 is MDHEN and CDR2 SYDVKM. This CDR3 reads CASSSWVKSLPDQETQYF. CDR3 DNA sequence: TGTGCCAGCAGCTCTTGGGTTAAATCCCTCCCTGACCAAGAGACCCAGTACTTC.

The gene calls are TRBV10-3 and TRBJ2-3, with a weak D call TRBD2 (5 bases). The CDR3 is made up of 14 amino acids. Germline V gives CDR1 ENHRY, CDR2 SYGVKD. V dropped 0 bases and J dropped 5 bases, with 9 bases sitting between them. DNA for the CDR3: TGTGCCATCAGTGAGTCGGGAGCTGGAGATACGCAGTATTTT. Translation: CAISESGAGDTQYF.